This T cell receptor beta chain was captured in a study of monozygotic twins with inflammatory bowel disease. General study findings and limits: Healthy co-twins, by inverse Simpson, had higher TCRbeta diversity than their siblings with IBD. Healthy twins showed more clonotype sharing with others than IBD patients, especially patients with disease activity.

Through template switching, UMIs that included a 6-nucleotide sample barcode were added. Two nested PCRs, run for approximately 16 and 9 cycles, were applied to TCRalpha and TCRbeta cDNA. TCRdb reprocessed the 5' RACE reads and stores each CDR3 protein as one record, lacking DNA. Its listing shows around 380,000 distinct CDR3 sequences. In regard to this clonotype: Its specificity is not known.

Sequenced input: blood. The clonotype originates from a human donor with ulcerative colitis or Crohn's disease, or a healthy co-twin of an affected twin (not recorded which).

The CDR3 loop is CASRPFGQGVETQYF. The chain has TRBV11-2 and TRBJ2-5; TCRdb outputs TRBD1, but without DNA this stays unchecked. CDR3 size: 15 residues. CDR1 SGHAT and CDR2 FQNNGV come from the germline V gene.